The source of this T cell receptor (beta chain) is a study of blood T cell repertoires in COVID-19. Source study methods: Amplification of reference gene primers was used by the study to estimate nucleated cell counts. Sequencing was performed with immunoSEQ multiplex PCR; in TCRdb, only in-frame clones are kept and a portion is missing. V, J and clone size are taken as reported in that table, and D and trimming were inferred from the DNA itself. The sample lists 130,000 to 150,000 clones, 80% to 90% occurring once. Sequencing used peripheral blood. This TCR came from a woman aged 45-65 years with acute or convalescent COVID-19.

In DNA, the CDR3 is TGCGCCAGCAGCGCAGGGAATTCAGCGGGAAACACCATATATTTT. Amino acids: CASSAGNSAGNTIYF. This chain links TRBV5-1 with TRBJ1-3, with D possibly TRBD1 on 5 matching bases. Trimming pared 4 bases from V and 4 bases from J, leaving 15 bases between. This CDR3 comprises 15 residues. In germline, CDR1 is SGHRS, CDR2 YFSETQ.